This TCR beta chain was obtained from a study of blood T cell repertoires in COVID-19. On the study more broadly: From the United States, Italy and Spain came samples of acute and convalescent COVID-19.

V was pared by 2 bases and J by 0 bases, with 19 bases between. Germline CDR1 reads LNHDA; CDR2 reads SQIVND (reference sequence). The CDR3 extends over 18 amino acids. Per the original data handling: Estimation of nucleated cell counts was performed using reference gene primer amplification. Some clones are missing from TCRdb's copy, which holds only in-frame ones; the method was immunoSEQ multiplex PCR. That table furnishes V, J and clone size, whereas the DNA furnished D and trimming. Of about 85,000 clones listed, roughly 86% are singletons. The chain combines TRBV19 with TRBJ1-2; TRBD1 is a possible D gene (5 bases). This clonotype was sampled from a woman aged 80 or over with acute or convalescent COVID-19. The sequenced sample was peripheral blood. The CDR3 DNA sequence: TGTGCCAGTAGTATATCAACGCAGTGGGCAGGGACTAACTATGGCTACACCTTC. Translation gives CASSISTQWAGTNYGYTF. Full variable domain (rest looked up from reference TRBV19 and TRBJ1-2): DGGITQSPKYLFRKEGQNVTLSCEQNLNHDAMYWYRQDPGQGLRLIYYSQIVNDFQKGDIAEGYSVSREKKESFPLTVTSAQKNPTAFYLCASSISTQWAGTNYGYTFGSGTRLTVV.